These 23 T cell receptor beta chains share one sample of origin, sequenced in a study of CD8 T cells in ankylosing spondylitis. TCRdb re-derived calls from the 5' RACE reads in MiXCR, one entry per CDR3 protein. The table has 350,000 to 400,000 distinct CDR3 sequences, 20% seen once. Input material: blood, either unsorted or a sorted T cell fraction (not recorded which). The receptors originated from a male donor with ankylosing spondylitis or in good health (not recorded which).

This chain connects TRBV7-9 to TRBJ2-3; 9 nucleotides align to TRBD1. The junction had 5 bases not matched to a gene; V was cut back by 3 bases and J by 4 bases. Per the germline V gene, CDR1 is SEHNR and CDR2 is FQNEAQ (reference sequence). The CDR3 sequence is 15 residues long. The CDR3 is CASSLPRQGADTQYF. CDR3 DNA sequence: TGTGCCAGCAGCTTGCCGCGACAGGGGGCAGATACGCAGTATTTT.

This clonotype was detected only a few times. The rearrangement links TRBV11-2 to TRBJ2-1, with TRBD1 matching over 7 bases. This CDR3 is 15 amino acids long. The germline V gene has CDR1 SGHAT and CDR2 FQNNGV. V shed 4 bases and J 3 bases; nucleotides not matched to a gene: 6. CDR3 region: CASSSAGTVYNEQFF. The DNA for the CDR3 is TGTGCCAGCAGCTCGGCCGGGACAGTCTACAATGAGCAGTTCTTC.

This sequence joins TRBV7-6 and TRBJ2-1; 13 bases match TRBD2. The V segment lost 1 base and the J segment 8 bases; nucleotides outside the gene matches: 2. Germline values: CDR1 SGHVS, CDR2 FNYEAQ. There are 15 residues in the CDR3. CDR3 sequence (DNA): TGTGCCAGCAGCTTAGGAGGACTAGCGGGGGATGAGCAGTTCTTC. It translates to CASSLGGLAGDEQFF.

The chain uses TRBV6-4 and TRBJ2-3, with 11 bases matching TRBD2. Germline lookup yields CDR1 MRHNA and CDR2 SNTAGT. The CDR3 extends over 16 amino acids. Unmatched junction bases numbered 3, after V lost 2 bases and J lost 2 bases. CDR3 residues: CASSDVLAGDTDTQYF. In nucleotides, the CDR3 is TGTGCCAGCAGTGACGTACTAGCGGGGGACACAGATACGCAGTATTTT.

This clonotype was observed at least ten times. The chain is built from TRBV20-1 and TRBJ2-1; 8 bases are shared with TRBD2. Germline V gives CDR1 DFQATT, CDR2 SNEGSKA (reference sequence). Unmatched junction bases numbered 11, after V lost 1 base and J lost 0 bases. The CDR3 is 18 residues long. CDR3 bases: TGCAGTGCTAGAGGTGGGCTAGCGGGCGATCACTCCTACAATGAGCAGTTCTTC. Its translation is CSARGGLAGDHSYNEQFF.

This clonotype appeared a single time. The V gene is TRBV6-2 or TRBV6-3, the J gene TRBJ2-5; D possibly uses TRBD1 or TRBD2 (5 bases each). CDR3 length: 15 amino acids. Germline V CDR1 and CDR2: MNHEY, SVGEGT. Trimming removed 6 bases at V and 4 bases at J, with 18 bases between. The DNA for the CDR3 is TGTGCCAGCAGCCCCGGACTGGGACGTCGAGAGACCCAGTACTTC. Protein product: CASSPGLGRRETQYF.

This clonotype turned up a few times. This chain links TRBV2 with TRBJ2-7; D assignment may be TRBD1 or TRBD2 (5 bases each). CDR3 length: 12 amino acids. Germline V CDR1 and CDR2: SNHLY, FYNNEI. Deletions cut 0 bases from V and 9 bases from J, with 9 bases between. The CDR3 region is CASSEALRGQYF. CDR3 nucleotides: TGTGCCAGCAGTGAAGCATTGAGGGGGCAGTACTTC.

The CDR3 region has the DNA TGTGCCAGCAGCTTAGGGCCCCCGGGCGTGATCCACGAGCAGTACTTC. Protein sequence: CASSLGPPGVIHEQYF. The gene calls are TRBV7-9 and TRBJ2-7; D is undetermined. The CDR3 loop spans 16 amino acids. V gave up 1 base and J gave up 5 bases, with 18 bases separating them. Germline CDR1 reads SEHNR; CDR2 reads FQNEAQ (reference sequence). The full variable domain, its missing parts supplied by reference TRBV7-9 and TRBJ2-7, is DTGVSQNPRHKITKRGQNVTFRCDPISEHNRLYWYRQTLGQGPEFLTYFQNEAQLEKSRLLSDRFSAERPKGSFSTLEIQRTEQGDSAMYLCASSLGPPGVIHEQYFGPGTRLTVT.

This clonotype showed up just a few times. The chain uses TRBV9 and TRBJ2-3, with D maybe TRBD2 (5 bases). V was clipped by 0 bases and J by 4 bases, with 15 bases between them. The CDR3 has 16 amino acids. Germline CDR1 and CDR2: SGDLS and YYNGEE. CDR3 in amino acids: CASSVDVGGPADTQYF. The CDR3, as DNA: TGTGCCAGCAGCGTAGACGTAGGAGGTCCGGCAGATACGCAGTATTTT. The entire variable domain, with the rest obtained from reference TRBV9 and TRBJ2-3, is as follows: DSGVTQTPKHLITATGQRVTLRCSPRSGDLSVYWYQQSLDQGLQFLIQYYNGEERAKGNILERFSAQQFPDLHSELNLSSLELGDSALYFCASSVDVGGPADTQYFGPGTRLTVL.

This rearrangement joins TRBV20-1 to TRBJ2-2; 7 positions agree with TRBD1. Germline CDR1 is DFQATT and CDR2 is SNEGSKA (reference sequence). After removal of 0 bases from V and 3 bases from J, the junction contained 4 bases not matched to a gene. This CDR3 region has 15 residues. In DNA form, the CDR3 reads TGCAGTGCTAGAGATCGGACAGGACACACCGGGGAGCTGTTTTTT. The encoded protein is CSARDRTGHTGELFF.

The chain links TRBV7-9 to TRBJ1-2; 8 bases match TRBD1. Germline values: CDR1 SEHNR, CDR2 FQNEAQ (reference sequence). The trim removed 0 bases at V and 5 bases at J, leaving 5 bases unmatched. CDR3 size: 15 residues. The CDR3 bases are TGTGCCAGCAGCTTAGCCGGACGACAGGGGTATGGCTACACCTTC. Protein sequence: CASSLAGRQGYGYTF.

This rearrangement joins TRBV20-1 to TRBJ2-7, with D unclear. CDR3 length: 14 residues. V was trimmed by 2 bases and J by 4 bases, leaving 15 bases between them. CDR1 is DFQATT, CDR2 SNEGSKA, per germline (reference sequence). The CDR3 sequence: CSARLAGRLYEQYF. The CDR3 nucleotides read TGCAGTGCTAGACTCGCCGGGCGGCTATACGAGCAGTACTTC.

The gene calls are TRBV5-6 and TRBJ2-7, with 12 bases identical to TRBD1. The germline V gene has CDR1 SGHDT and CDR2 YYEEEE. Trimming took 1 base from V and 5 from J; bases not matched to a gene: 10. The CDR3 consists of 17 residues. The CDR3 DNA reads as TGTGCCAGCAGCTTGAACGCCGGGACAGGGGGCTTTGACGAGCAGTACTTC. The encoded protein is CASSLNAGTGGFDEQYF.

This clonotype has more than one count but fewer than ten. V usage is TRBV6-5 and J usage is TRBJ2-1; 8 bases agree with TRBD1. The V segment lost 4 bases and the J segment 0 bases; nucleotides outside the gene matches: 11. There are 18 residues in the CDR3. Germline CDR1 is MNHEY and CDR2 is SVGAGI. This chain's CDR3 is CASSSADRAQYSYNEQFF. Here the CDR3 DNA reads TGTGCCAGCAGTTCCGCGGACAGGGCCCAATACTCCTACAATGAGCAGTTCTTC.

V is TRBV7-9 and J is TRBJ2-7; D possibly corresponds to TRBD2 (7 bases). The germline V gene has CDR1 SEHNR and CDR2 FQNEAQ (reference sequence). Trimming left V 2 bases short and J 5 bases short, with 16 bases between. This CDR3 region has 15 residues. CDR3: CASSLFGGGADEQYF. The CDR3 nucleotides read TGTGCCAGCAGCTTATTTGGGGGGGGCGCGGACGAGCAGTACTTC.

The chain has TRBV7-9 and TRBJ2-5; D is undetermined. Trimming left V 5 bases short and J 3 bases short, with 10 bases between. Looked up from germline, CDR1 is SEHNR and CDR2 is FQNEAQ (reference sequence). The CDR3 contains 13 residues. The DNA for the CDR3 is TGTGCCAGCAGCATTCGGGTAGAAGAGACCCAGTACTTC. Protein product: CASSIRVEETQYF.

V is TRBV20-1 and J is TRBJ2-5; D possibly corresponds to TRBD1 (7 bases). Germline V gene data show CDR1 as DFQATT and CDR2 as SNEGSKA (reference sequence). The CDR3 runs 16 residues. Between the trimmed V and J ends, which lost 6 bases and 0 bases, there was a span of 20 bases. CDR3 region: CSALGRDSEYQETQYF. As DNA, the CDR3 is TGCAGTGCACTGGGGCGGGACAGCGAGTACCAAGAGACCCAGTACTTC.

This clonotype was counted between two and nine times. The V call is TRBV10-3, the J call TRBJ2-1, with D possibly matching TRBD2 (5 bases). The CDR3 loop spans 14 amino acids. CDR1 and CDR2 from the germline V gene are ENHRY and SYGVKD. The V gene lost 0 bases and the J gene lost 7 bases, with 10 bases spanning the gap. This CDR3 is CAISESEGTNEQFF. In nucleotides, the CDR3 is TGTGCCATCAGTGAGTCAGAGGGAACGAATGAGCAGTTCTTC.

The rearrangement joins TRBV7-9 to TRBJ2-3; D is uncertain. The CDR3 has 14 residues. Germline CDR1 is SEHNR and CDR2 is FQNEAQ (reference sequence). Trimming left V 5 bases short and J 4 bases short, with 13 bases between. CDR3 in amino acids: CASSPDFPPDTQYF. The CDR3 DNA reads TGTGCCAGCAGCCCCGACTTCCCTCCAGATACGCAGTATTTT.

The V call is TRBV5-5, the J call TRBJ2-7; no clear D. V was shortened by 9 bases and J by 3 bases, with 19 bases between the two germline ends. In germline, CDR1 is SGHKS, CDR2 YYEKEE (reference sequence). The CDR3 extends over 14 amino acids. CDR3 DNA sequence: TGTGCCATCGGCCCCCGGCTCCTCTGCTACGAGCAGTACTTC. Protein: CAIGPRLLCYEQYF. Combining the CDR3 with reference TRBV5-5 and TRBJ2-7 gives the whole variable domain DAGVTQSPTHLIKTRGQQVTLRCSPISGHKSVSWYQQVLGQGPQFIFQYYEKEERGRGNFPDRFSARQFPNYSSELNVNALLLGDSALYLCAIGPRLLCYEQYFGPGTRLTVT.

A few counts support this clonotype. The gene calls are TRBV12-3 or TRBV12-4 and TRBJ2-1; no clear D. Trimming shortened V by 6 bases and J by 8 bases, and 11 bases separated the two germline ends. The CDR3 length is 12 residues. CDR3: CASSHGGDEQFF. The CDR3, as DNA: TGTGCCAGCAGCCACGGTGGCGATGAGCAGTTCTTC.

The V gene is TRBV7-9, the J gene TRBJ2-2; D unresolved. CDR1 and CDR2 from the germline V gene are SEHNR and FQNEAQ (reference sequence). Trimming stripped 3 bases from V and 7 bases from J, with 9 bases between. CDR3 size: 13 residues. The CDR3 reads CASSFESGGELFF. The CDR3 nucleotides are TGTGCCAGCAGCTTTGAGTCAGGCGGGGAGCTGTTTTTT.

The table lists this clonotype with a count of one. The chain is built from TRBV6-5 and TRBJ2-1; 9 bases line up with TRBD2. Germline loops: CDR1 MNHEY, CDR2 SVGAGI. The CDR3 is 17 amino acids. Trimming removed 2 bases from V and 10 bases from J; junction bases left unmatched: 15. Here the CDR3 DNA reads TGTGCCAGCAGTTACACTAAGCGGGGGGCCTCCTCGAAAGAGCAGTTCTTC. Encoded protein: CASSYTKRGASSKEQFF.